One sample yielded the 17 T cell receptor beta chains listed below, sequenced in a study of blood T cells in healthy people across ages. For the second PCR, which ran for about 6 to 11 cycles, a sample-barcoded 5' primer and a J-beta primer mix were used. TCRdb processed the 5' RACE reads anew with MiXCR; each CDR3 protein has one entry. The sample carries roughly 800,000 distinct CDR3 sequences, about three fifths recorded once. Input material: blood. Receptors were obtained from a man aged 30-40 years in good health.

This rearrangement joins TRBV3-1 to TRBJ1-2; D uncertain. Trimming took 2 bases from V and 4 from J, leaving 8 bases between them. The CDR3 has 13 amino acids. Germline CDR1 reads LGHDT; CDR2 reads YNNKEL (reference sequence). The CDR3 sequence: CASSQMGGYGYTF. The CDR3 DNA sequence: TGTGCCAGCAGCCAAATGGGTGGCTATGGCTACACCTTC.

The chain combines TRBV9 with TRBJ2-3; D possibly matches TRBD1 or TRBD2 (6 bases each). The CDR3 is made up of 15 amino acids. The ends were cut back, 0 bases at V and 4 bases at J, with 12 bases in the middle. Per the germline V gene, CDR1 is SGDLS and CDR2 is YYNGEE. CDR3 amino acids: CASSVAGAAPDTQYF. The CDR3 region has the DNA TGTGCCAGCAGCGTAGCGGGGGCCGCCCCAGATACGCAGTATTTT. Variable domain in full (rest from reference TRBV9 and TRBJ2-3): DSGVTQTPKHLITATGQRVTLRCSPRSGDLSVYWYQQSLDQGLQFLIQYYNGEERAKGNILERFSAQQFPDLHSELNLSSLELGDSALYFCASSVAGAAPDTQYFGPGTRLTVL.

This clonotype was picked up a small number of times. The chain joins TRBV6-5 to TRBJ1-2; D is undetermined. Germline lookup yields CDR1 MNHEY and CDR2 SVGAGI. The CDR3 consists of 15 residues. Trimming took 0 bases from V and 4 from J, leaving 12 bases between them. The CDR3 DNA reads TGTGCCAGCAGTTACTCACCGACTCCCTCCTATGGCTACACCTTC. Residues: CASSYSPTPSYGYTF.

This clonotype was seen a single time. V is TRBV4-2 and J is TRBJ2-7; 7 nucleotides line up with TRBD2. Germline V gene data show CDR1 as LGHNA and CDR2 as YNFKEQ. The ends lost 1 base at V and 1 base at J; junction bases unmatched: 7. The CDR3 extends over 16 amino acids. The CDR3 DNA reads as TGTGCCAGCAGCCAAGTTGCAAGCGGGGCTTCCTACGAGCAGTACTTC. The encoded protein is CASSQVASGASYEQYF.

This clonotype was observed a few times. The chain uses TRBV27 and TRBJ2-1, with 7 bases fitting TRBD2. CDR3 length: 16 amino acids. V was pared by 5 bases and J by 4 bases, with 11 bases of the junction left unmatched. CDR1 is MNHEY, CDR2 SMNVEV, per germline (reference sequence). As DNA, the CDR3 is TGTGCCAGCAGTCCGATGTCGGGGGGATATTACAATGAGCAGTTCTTC. It encodes CASSPMSGGYYNEQFF.

The chain is built from TRBV20-1 and TRBJ1-2; D uncertain. V dropped 4 bases and J dropped 7 bases, with 16 bases sitting between them. The CDR3 extends over 13 amino acids. Germline-derived CDR1 and CDR2 are DFQATT and SNEGSKA (reference sequence). DNA of the CDR3: TGCAGTGCTATGCCCTCACCCTTGGGTGGCTACACCTTC. Residues: CSAMPSPLGGYTF.

V gene TRBV27 combines with J gene TRBJ2-7; either TRBD1 or TRBD2 may supply D (5 bases each). Trimming removed 2 bases from V and 4 bases from J, with 15 bases in between. CDR3 size: 15 residues. Looked up from germline, CDR1 is MNHEY and CDR2 is SMNVEV (reference sequence). CDR3 DNA: TGTGCCAGCAGTTTACCCGGGACGCCCGAATACGAGCAGTACTTC. This sequence encodes CASSLPGTPEYEQYF.

CDR3 DNA: TGTGCCTGGAGTCCCCTCAAATCGGGTGGGTCTGAAGCTTTCTTT. Residues: CAWSPLKSGGSEAFF. The chain joins TRBV30 to TRBJ1-1; D unclear. The ends were cut back, 2 bases at V and 6 bases at J, with 19 bases in the middle. Germline CDR1 and CDR2: GTSNPN and SVGIG (reference sequence). The CDR3 contains 15 residues.

This clonotype was seen a handful of times. V usage is TRBV6-6 and J usage is TRBJ1-2; the D is unclear. The V gene's germline CDR1 is MNHNY and CDR2 SVGAGI (reference sequence). Trimming took off 5 bases at V and 3 bases at J, with 10 bases between the two ends. The CDR3 has 13 residues. The CDR3 sequence: CASSLRSDYGYTF. The CDR3 DNA reads as TGTGCCAGCAGTCTCCGCAGCGACTATGGCTACACCTTC.

DNA for the CDR3: TGTGCCAGCAGTTCACCAGAGGGGGGTCAGGGTGGTGGCTACACCTTC. This translates into CASSSPEGGQGGGYTF. This rearrangement joins TRBV27 to TRBJ1-2, with D perhaps TRBD1 (6 bases). The germline gives CDR1 MNHEY, CDR2 SMNVEV (reference sequence). The CDR3 contains 16 residues. Trimming shortened V by 4 bases and J by 7 bases, and 22 bases separated the two germline ends.

V usage is TRBV30 and J usage is TRBJ1-2; tentative D call: TRBD1 (6 bases). The V gene's germline CDR1 is GTSNPN and CDR2 SVGIG (reference sequence). V was trimmed by 7 bases and J by 6 bases, leaving 12 bases between them. The CDR3 has 11 amino acids. The CDR3 nucleotides read TGTGCCTCGCATTACAGGGATGGCTACACCTTC. It encodes CASHYRDGYTF.

The J gene is TRBJ2-1, the V gene TRBV2; D is uncertain. Germline V gene lookup returns CDR1 SNHLY and CDR2 FYNNEI. CDR3 length equals 15 residues. With 2 bases removed from V and 4 bases from J, the gap between germline ends came to 12 bases. In nucleotides, the CDR3 is TGTGCCAGCAGTGAACGGAAAAAAACATACAATGAGCAGTTCTTC. Encoded protein: CASSERKKTYNEQFF.

The chain employs TRBV5-1 and TRBJ2-1, with a weak D call TRBD2 (5 bases). There are 14 residues in the CDR3. CDR1 and CDR2 (germline): SGHRS, YFSETQ. V lost 4 bases and J lost 10, with 18 bases in between. The CDR3 bases are TGCGCCAGCAGCCCCGGATCCGGGGTTAGGGAGCAGTTCTTC. It specifies CASSPGSGVREQFF.

The chain employs TRBV6-5 and TRBJ2-7; 8 nucleotides align to TRBD1. The germline V gene has CDR1 MNHEY and CDR2 SVGAGI. The CDR3 is made up of 12 amino acids. The ends lost 6 bases at V and 7 bases at J; junction bases unmatched: 5. The CDR3 sequence is CASSGQGGEQYF. CDR3 in DNA: TGTGCCAGCAGCGGACAGGGCGGAGAGCAGTACTTC.

This chain connects TRBV12-3 or TRBV12-4 to TRBJ1-5; D remains ambiguous. The CDR3 runs 14 residues. With 6 bases removed from V and 0 bases from J, the gap between germline ends came to 9 bases. As DNA, the CDR3 is TGTGCCAGCAGCTCAGATTATAGCAATCAGCCCCAGCATTTT. Translating it yields CASSSDYSNQPQHF.

This clonotype was seen more than once but under ten times. The rearrangement joins TRBV3-1 to TRBJ1-2; 7 bases line up with TRBD1. The CDR3 loop spans 12 amino acids. CDR1 and CDR2 from the germline V gene are LGHDT and YNNKEL (reference sequence). V shed 6 bases and J 7 bases; nucleotides not matched to a gene: 5. The CDR3 reads CASRTTGAGYTF. The CDR3 nucleotides read TGTGCCAGCAGAACCACAGGGGCTGGCTACACCTTC.

This chain links TRBV2 with TRBJ2-1; 8 bases map to TRBD2. CDR3 length equals 18 residues. The trim removed 5 bases at V and 6 bases at J, leaving 18 bases unmatched. The V gene's germline CDR1 is SNHLY and CDR2 FYNNEI. The CDR3 sequence is CASSPDARWAGGRNEQFF. The CDR3 bases are TGTGCCAGCAGTCCTGACGCCCGCTGGGCGGGGGGACGCAATGAGCAGTTCTTC. The whole variable domain, filled in from reference TRBV2 and TRBJ2-1, reads EPEVTQTPSHQVTQMGQEVILRCVPISNHLYFYWYRQILGQKVEFLVSFYNNEISEKSEIFDDQFSVERPDGSNFTLKIRSTKLEDSAMYFCASSPDARWAGGRNEQFFGPGTRLTVL.